This TCR beta chain is from a study of siplizumab effects on memory and regulatory T cells (dated 2019 in TCRdb). About the full investigation: The study examined how the anti-CD2 antibody siplizumab affects alloreactive T-cell subsets in allogeneic mixed lymphocyte reactions built from human PBMCs. Overall study outcomes, separate from this receptor: Unstimulated naive T cells appeared to be more diverse than memory T cells, and naive cells seemed to make a substantial contribution to the alloresponse. Among mappable alloreactive CD4+ clones, an average Treg-derived fraction of over 60% was observed with siplizumab, compared with less than 35% in control reactions. The cumulative frequency of alloreactive sequences that could be traced back to unstimulated CD4+ memory T cells was significantly reduced by siplizumab. The suppressive function of proliferating Tregs from siplizumab cultures was not functionally confirmed. Sequences below about 10^-5 frequency were poorly captured, so only a minor fraction of alloreactive clones could be mapped to unstimulated subsets. A naive or memory phenotype could not be assigned to roughly 75-96% of proliferating CD4+ or CD8+ clones.

The CDR3 sequence holds 11 residues, the cysteine and phenylalanine included. Only the CDR3 part of the read is kept: 33 bases, read in frame from the first base. The CDR1 and CDR2 encoded by the germline V gene are SGDLS and YYNGEE. V gives up 1 base and J gives up 6 bases, and the segment between their germline ends measures 2 bases. Sorted unstimulated T cells and proliferating T cells recovered from mixed lymphocyte reactions were subjected to TCRbeta CDR3 sequencing. Fresh whole blood from around 11 HLA-typed healthy donors was used to isolate PBMCs. On this clone: No antigen is known for it. One base away there is no much larger clone; base qualities are not given.

Libraries were prepared through the immunoSEQ multiplex PCR assay. Approximately 100,000 TCR templates per sample were assayed on the deep sequencing platform. Genomic DNA extracted from sorted T cells was used for TCRbeta CDR3 sequencing. The published analysis was carried out like this. The R programming language was used for clonal analysis of TCRbeta CDR3 data. Alloreactive CD4+ and CD8+ clones were defined by comparing unstimulated samples with post-reaction CFSE-low samples. Regulatory or non-regulatory origin was assigned to alloreactive CD4+ clones by matching of sequences to sorted unstimulated Treg and non-Treg repertoires. In TCRdb, the immuneACCESS table is reduced to in-frame sequences with V and J assigned. These tables do not hold every clone; where another copy was compared, an unresolved V gene accounts for under half, and the others remain unexplained. V, J and clone size are taken as reported in that table, and D and trimming were inferred from the DNA itself. The table for this sample lists some 97,000 clones; about 91% of them were counted only once. The ten top clones hold 0.14% to 0.15% of the sample.

The clonotype comes from a human donor in good health. The sequence is built from TRBV9 and TRBJ2-1; too little of a D gene remains to name it. Input material: CD4+ T cells sorted from blood. The DNA sequence is given as TGTGCCAGCAGCGTATCCAATGAGCAGTTCTTC. Translated, it reads CASSVSNEQFF. Reference TRBV9 and TRBJ2-1 proteins supply the regions before and after the CDR3; the full variable domain is: DSGVTQTPKHLITATGQRVTLRCSPRSGDLSVYWYQQSLDQGLQFLIQYYNGEERAKGNILERFSAQQFPDLHSELNLSSLELGDSALYFCASSVSNEQFFGPGTRLTVL.